This T cell receptor (beta chain) was identified during a study of CD4+ T cells in melanoma. Study-level findings and limits: Neoantigen-specific CD4+ T cells in melanoma reportedly had diverse differentiation states. CD8+ T cell, macrophage and B cell function reportedly correlated with neoantigen-specific CD4+ T cells.

Turning to this clone: Its antigen is not known.

Generated by immunoSEQ multiplex PCR, the TCRdb table keeps only in-frame clones and is missing some. The profile covers about 10,000 clones, with roughly 80% appearing a single time and roughly 21% taken by the ten largest. Sequences were obtained from cells from a culture (not recorded whether cultured in vitro). The clonotype originates from a human donor with melanoma.

CDR3 amino acids: CASSQDNGNTEAFF. DNA of the CDR3: TGTGCCAGCAGCCAGGACAACGGGAACACTGAAGCTTTCTTT. The chain carries TRBV3-1 (or the pseudogene TRBV3-2) and TRBJ1-1; tentative D call: TRBD1 (5 bases). V was trimmed by 3 bases and J by 1 base, leaving 9 bases between them. Germline V CDR1 and CDR2: LGHDT, YNNKEL (reference sequence). The CDR3 has 14 residues.